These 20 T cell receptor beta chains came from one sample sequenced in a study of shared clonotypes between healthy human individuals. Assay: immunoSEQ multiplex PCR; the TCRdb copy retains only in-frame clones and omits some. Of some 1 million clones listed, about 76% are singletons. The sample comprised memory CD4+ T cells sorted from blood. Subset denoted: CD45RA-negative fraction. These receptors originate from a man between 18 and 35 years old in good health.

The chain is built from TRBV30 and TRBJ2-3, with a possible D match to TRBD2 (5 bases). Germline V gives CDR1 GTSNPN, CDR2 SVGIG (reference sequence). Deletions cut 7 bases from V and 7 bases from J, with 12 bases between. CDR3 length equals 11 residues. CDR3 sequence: CASGELNTQYF. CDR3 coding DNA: TGTGCCTCCGGGGAACTGAATACGCAGTATTTT.

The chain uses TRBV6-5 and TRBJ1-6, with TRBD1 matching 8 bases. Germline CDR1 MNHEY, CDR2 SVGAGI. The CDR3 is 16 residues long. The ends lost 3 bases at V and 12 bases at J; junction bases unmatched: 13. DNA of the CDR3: TGTGCCAGCAGTTATGGAACAGGGGGTCTATCGAAACCCCTCCACTTT. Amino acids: CASSYGTGGLSKPLHF.

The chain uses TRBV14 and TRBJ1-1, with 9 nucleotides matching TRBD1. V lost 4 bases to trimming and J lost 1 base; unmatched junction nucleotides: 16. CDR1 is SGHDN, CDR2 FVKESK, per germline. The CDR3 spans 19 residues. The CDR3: CASSPGPGQGQYKNTEAFF. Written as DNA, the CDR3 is TGTGCCAGCAGCCCCGGACCGGGACAGGGACAATACAAGAACACTGAAGCTTTCTTT.

The CDR3 bases are TGTGCCAGCAGTTCGGGACAGATCTACGAGCAGTACTTC. Translation gives CASSSGQIYEQYF. The V call is TRBV28, the J call TRBJ2-7; TRBD1 agrees at 7 bases. Germline lookup yields CDR1 MDHEN and CDR2 SYDVKM. J gave up 3 bases and V 4 bases, and 3 bases lay outside the gene matches. This CDR3 has 13 amino acids.

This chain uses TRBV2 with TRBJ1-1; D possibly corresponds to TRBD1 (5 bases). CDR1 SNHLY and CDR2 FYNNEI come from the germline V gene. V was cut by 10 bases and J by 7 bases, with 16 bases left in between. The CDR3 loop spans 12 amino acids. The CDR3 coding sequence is TGTGCCACCCGGCGGGGGGAAGGTGAAGCTTTCTTT. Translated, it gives CATRRGEGEAFF.

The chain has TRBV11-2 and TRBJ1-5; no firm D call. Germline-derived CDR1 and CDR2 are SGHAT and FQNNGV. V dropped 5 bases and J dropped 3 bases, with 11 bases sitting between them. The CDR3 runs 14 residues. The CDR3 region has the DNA TGTGCCAGCAGCCGCGACGGCTACAATCAGCCCCAGCATTTT. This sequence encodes CASSRDGYNQPQHF.

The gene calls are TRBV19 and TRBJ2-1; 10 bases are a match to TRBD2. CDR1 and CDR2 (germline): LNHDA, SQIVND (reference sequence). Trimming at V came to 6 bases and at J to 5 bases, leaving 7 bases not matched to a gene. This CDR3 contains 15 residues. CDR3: CASSIGTSVDNEQFF. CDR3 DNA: TGTGCCAGTAGCATCGGGACTAGCGTAGACAATGAGCAGTTCTTC.

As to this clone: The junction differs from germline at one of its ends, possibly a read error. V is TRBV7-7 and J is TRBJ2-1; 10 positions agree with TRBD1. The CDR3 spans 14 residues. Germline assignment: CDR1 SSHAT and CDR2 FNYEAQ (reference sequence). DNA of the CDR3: TGTGCTAGCAGCCCGGGACAGGGGCGATGGTCTCTATTCTTC. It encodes CASSPGQGRWSLFF. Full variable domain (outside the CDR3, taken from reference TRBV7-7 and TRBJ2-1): GAGVSQSPRYKVTKRGQDVTLRCDPISSHATLYWYQQALGQGPEFLTYFNYEAQPDKSGLPSDRFSAERPEGSISTLTIQRTEQRDSAMYRCASSPGQGRWSLFFGPGTRLTVL.

The CDR3 is CAITQGPDMDEQFF. The CDR3 region has the DNA TGTGCCATCACCCAGGGCCCCGATATGGATGAGCAGTTCTTC. This chain connects TRBV10-3 to TRBJ2-1; TRBD1 is a possible D gene (5 bases). This CDR3 has 14 amino acids. V was pared by 7 bases and J by 8 bases, with 18 bases between. Germline loops: CDR1 ENHRY, CDR2 SYGVKD.

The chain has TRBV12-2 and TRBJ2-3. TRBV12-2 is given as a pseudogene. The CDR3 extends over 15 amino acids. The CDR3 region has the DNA TGTGCAAGTCGCCCCTCGACGGGCGGCACAGATACGCAGTATTTT. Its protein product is CASRPSTGGTDTQYF.

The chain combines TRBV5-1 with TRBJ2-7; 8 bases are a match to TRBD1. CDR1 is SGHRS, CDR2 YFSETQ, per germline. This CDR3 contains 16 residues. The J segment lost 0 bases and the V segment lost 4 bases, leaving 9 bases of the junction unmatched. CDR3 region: CASSNKTGANSYEQYF. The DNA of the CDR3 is TGCGCCAGCAGCAACAAGACAGGGGCCAACTCCTACGAGCAGTACTTC.

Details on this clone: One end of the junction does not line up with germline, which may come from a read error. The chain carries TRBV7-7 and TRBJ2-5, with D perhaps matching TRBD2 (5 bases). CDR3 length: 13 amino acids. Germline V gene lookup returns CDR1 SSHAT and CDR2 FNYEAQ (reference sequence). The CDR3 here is CASSPGGRETQYF. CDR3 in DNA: TGTGCTAGCAGCCCCGGAGGACGGGAGACCCAGTACTTC.

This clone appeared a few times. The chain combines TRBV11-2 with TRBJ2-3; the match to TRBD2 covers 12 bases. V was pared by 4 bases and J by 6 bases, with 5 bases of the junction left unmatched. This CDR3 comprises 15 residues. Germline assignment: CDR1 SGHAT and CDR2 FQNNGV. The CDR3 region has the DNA TGTGCCAGCAGCTCACCCGGACTAGCGGGGGATACGCAGTATTTT. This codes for CASSSPGLAGDTQYF. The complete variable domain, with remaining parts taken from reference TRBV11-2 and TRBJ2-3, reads EAGVAQSPRYKIIEKRQSVAFWCNPISGHATLYWYQQILGQGPKLLIQFQNNGVVDDSQLPKDRFSAERLKGVDSTLKIQPAKLEDSAVYLCASSSPGLAGDTQYFGPGTRLTVL.

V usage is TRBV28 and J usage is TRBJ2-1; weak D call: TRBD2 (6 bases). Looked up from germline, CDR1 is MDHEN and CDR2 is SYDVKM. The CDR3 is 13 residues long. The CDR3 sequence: CGSYGREYNEQFF. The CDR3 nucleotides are TGTGGCTCGTACGGACGGGAGTACAATGAGCAGTTCTTC. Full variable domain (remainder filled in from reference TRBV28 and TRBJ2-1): DVKVTQSSRYLVKRTGEKVFLECVQDMDHENMFWYRQDPGLGLRLIYFSYDVKMKEKGDIPEGYSVSREKKERFSLILESASTNQTSMYLCGSYGREYNEQFFGPGTRLTVL.

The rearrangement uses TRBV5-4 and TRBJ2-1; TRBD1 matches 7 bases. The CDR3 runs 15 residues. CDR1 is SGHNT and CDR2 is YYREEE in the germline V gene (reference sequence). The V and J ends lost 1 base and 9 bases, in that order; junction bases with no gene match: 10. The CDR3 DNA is TGTGCCAGCAGCTTGAGTTCCTCCCCAGGGGGTGAGCAGTTCTTC. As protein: CASSLSSSPGGEQFF.

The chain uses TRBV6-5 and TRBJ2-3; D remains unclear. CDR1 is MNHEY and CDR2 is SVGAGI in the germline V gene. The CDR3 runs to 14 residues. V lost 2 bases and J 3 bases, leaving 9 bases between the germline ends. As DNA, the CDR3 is TGTGCCAGCAGTTACGGTAAAGCTACAGATACGCAGTATTTT. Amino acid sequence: CASSYGKATDTQYF.

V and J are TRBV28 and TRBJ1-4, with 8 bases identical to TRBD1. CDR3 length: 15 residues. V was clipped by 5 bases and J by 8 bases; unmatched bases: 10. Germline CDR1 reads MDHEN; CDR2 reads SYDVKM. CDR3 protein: CASSPQGAWVEKLFF. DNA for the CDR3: TGTGCCAGCAGTCCCCAGGGGGCTTGGGTAGAAAAACTGTTTTTT.

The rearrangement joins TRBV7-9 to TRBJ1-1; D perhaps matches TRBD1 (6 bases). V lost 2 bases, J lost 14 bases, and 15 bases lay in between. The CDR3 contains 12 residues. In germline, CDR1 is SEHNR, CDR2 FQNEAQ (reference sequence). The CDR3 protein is CASSLKEPGGFF. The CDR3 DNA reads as TGTGCCAGCAGCTTAAAAGAACCGGGGGGCTTCTTT.

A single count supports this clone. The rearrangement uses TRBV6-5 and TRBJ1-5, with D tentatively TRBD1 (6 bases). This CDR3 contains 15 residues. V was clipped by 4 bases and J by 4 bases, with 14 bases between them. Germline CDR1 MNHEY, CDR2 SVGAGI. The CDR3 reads CASSFGGAGNQPQHF. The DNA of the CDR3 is TGTGCCAGCAGTTTCGGGGGGGCCGGGAATCAGCCCCAGCATTTT.

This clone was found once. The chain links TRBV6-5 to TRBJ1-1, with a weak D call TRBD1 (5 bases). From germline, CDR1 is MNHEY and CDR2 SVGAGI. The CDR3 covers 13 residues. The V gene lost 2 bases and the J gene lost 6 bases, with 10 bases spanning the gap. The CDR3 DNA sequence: TGTGCCAGCAGTTACACAAGGGGAGCTGAAGCTTTCTTT. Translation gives CASSYTRGAEAFF.